This TCR beta chain was documented in a study of monozygotic twins with inflammatory bowel disease. As for this clonotype: The antigen is not known.

TCRdb re-called the 5' RACE reads and gives one entry per CDR3 protein, without DNA. The sample's table shows around 190,000 distinct CDR3 sequences. After skipping T cell sorting, the authors isolated total RNA from whole blood. The CDR3 length is 13 residues. In germline, CDR1 is DFQATT, CDR2 SNEGSKA (reference sequence). General study points: Subtypes among T cells remained indistinguishable. Researchers report that IBD patients shared fewer clonotypes with others than healthy twins, especially amid disease activity. Possibly because of limited power, concordant and discordant twins showed no difference in repertoire similarity.

Sequenced input: blood. This chain links TRBV20-1 with TRBJ1-6; the TCRdb call, TRBD1, lacks DNA for checking. The sequence was collected from a human donor with ulcerative colitis or Crohn's disease, or a healthy co-twin of an affected twin (not recorded which). The CDR3 sequence: CSATGQAGSPLHF.